One T cell receptor (beta chain) is described in this entry. Its target is unknown. Unsorted whole blood supplied the RNA, and germline DNA was extracted too. The data were obtained in a study of tumor-infiltrating lymphocytes in primary liver carcinoma. With 0 bases clipped from V and 9 bases from J, the junction kept 17 bases outside the gene matches. Germline V lookup: CDR1 DFQATT, CDR2 SNEGSKA (reference sequence). The CDR3 contains 16 residues. Production of TCR beta cDNA used around 460 ng total RNA together with a constant-region primer. Employing slightly modified ARM-PCR, three nested multiplex PCR rounds were run, and these gave rise to the TCR beta libraries. The two initial PCR rounds, approximately 10 cycles each, used TRBV1-TRBV30 forward and C-beta reverse primers. TCRdb recomputed calls from the multiplex PCR reads with MiXCR, one row per CDR3 protein. The sample holds hundreds of thousands of distinct CDR3 sequences, 55% to 65% seen once.

Notes on the study in general: Bulk unsorted sampling precluded comparing CD4+ and CD8+ repertoires. For tumor-adjacent and tumor-blood pairs, overlap was less than that seen for tumor region pairs.

V and J are TRBV20-1 and TRBJ2-7; 7 bases fit TRBD2. The sequencing input was peripheral blood. The TCR was taken from a middle-aged man with primary liver carcinoma and hepatitis B virus infection. The CDR3 region has the DNA TGCAGTGCTAGAGATTGGAGTCCTAGCGGCAAAATTGGGCAGTACTTC. Protein sequence: CSARDWSPSGKIGQYF.